Detailed here is one TCR beta chain. This entry is derived from a study of blood T cell repertoires in COVID-19. Study-level background: Samples of COVID-19 (acute and convalescent) were obtained from the United States, Italy and Spain.

The V end lost 6 bases, the J end lost 11 bases, and 12 bases lay between the germline ends. This CDR3 comprises 11 residues. The V gene's germline CDR1 is SGHDN and CDR2 FVKESK. Assay used: immunoSEQ multiplex PCR; TCRdb lists only in-frame clones, some missing. This table has hundreds of thousands of clones, 70% to 90% appearing once. The age range of participants was about 18 to 90 years, with residence in more than 20 US areas. Cohort 3 recovered donors had two negative PCRs, clearance, or symptom resolution. This sequence was found in a woman in her 40s who had recovered from COVID-19. What was sequenced was PBMCs or T cells enriched from blood (not recorded which). This chain joins TRBV14 and TRBJ2-3, with a weak D call TRBD2 (5 bases). CDR3 nucleotide sequence: TGTGCCAGCAGAGTCGGAGGCTTGCAGTATTTT. Translated, it gives CASRVGGLQYF.